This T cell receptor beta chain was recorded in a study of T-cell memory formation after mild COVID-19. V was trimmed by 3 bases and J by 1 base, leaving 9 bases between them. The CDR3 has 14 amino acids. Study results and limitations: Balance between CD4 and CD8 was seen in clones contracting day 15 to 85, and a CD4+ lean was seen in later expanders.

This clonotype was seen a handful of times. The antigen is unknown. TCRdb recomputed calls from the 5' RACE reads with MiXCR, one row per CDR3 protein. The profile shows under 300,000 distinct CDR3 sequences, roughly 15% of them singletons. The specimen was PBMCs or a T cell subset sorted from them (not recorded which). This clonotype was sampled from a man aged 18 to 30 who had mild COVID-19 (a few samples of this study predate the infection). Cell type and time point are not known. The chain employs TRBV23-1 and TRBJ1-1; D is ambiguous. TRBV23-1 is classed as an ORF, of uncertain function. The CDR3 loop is CASSHKRRNTEAFF. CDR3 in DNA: TGCGCCAGCAGTCATAAGCGCAGGAACACTGAAGCTTTCTTT.